This T cell receptor (beta chain) was sequenced for a study of cytomegalovirus exposure and HLA in healthy donors. The study's findings and limits: For most TCR beta V segments, an earlier analysis put the productive rate at about 90% or about 30% of the time.

Primers for the PCR totalled 60 Vbeta and 13 Jbeta. Clones were sequenced by immunoSEQ multiplex PCR, and TCRdb holds only the in-frame ones, with some missing. The sample contains 150,000 to 250,000 clones, 80% to 85% of which appear only once. Comments on this clone: No antigen is known for it.

CDR3 length: 16 residues. Trimming took off 2 bases at V and 2 bases at J, with 12 bases between the two ends. CDR1 and CDR2 from the germline V gene are ENHRY and SYGVKD. The chain joins TRBV10-3 to TRBJ2-2; D is perhaps TRBD1 (5 bases). The source is a woman aged 45-65 years in good health and CMV-seropositive. The sample was PBMCs. The CDR3 reads CAISEKWGGNTGELFF. CDR3 nucleotides: TGTGCCATCAGTGAGAAATGGGGCGGTAACACCGGGGAGCTGTTTTTT.